A single sample is the source of the 26 T cell receptor beta chains below, sequenced in a study of cytomegalovirus exposure and HLA in healthy donors. The table came from immunoSEQ multiplex PCR; TCRdb's copy has only in-frame clones and leaves some out. The sample lists roughly 150,000 clones; 70% to 90% were seen once. The specimen sequenced was PBMCs. These receptors were collected from a man younger than 35 in good health and CMV-seronegative.

The rearrangement links TRBV29-1 to TRBJ1-1; the D gene is possibly TRBD1 (6 bases). From germline, CDR1 is SQVTM and CDR2 ANQGSEA. The CDR3 contains 14 residues. V dropped 8 bases and J dropped 5 bases, with 21 bases sitting between them. This chain's CDR3 is CSPWRGGLRTEAFF. In nucleotides, the CDR3 is TGCAGCCCCTGGCGGGGGGGCCTTAGGACTGAAGCTTTCTTT.

The chain recombines TRBV7-9 with TRBJ1-1; D may be TRBD1 (5 bases). CDR3 length: 14 residues. The ends were cut back, 2 bases at V and 5 bases at J, with 12 bases in the middle. CDR1 is SEHNR, CDR2 FQNEAQ, per germline (reference sequence). This CDR3 is CASSLRSGGTEAFF. The CDR3 bases are TGTGCCAGCAGCTTAAGATCGGGGGGAACTGAAGCTTTCTTT.

The rearrangement uses TRBV2 and TRBJ2-6, with 12 nucleotides matching TRBD2. V shed 6 bases and J 3 bases; nucleotides not matched to a gene: 6. The CDR3 loop spans 17 amino acids. Germline values: CDR1 SNHLY, CDR2 FYNNEI. The CDR3 nucleotides read TGTGCCAGCAGGACTAGCGGGGGACCCTTTGGGGCCAACGTCCTGACTTTC. Its protein is CASRTSGGPFGANVLTF.

The rearrangement joins TRBV11-1 to TRBJ2-7; 14 nucleotides match TRBD2. Germline values: CDR1 SGHAT, CDR2 FQDESV (reference sequence). The CDR3 totals 17 residues. Germline trimming cut 4 bases from V and 2 bases from J; bases unmatched to any gene: 7. CDR3 sequence reads: CASSSGTSGSPAYEQYF. CDR3 DNA sequence: TGTGCCAGCAGCTCTGGGACTAGCGGGAGTCCCGCCTACGAGCAGTACTTC. The full variable domain, with the rest looked up from reference TRBV11-1 and TRBJ2-7, is EAEVAQSPRYKITEKSQAVAFWCDPISGHATLYWYRQILGQGPELLVQFQDESVVDDSQLPKDRFSAERLKGVDSTLKIQPAELGDSAMYLCASSSGTSGSPAYEQYFGPGTRLTVT.

The chain joins TRBV11-3 to TRBJ2-1; the match to TRBD2 covers 11 bases. This CDR3 comprises 15 residues. V lost 0 bases, J lost 7 bases, and 2 bases stayed unmatched. CDR1 is SGHNT, CDR2 YENEEA, per germline. In DNA, the CDR3 is TGTGCCAGCAGCTTAGATCGACTAGCGGGAAATGAGCAGTTCTTC. Residues: CASSLDRLAGNEQFF. Combining the CDR3 with reference TRBV11-3 and TRBJ2-1 gives the whole variable domain EAGVVQSPRYKIIEKKQPVAFWCNPISGHNTLYWYLQNLGQGPELLIRYENEEAVDDSQLPKDRFSAERLKGVDSTLKIQPAELGDSAVYLCASSLDRLAGNEQFFGPGTRLTVL.

The V gene is TRBV5-1, the J gene TRBJ2-1, with D unclear. The CDR3 length is 12 residues. V gave up 4 bases and J gave up 9 bases, with 11 bases separating them. Germline CDR1 is SGHRS and CDR2 is YFSETQ. Here the CDR3 reads CASSPAAPEQFF. The DNA for the CDR3 is TGCGCCAGCAGCCCGGCGGCCCCTGAGCAGTTCTTC.

The CDR3 is CASSQDFAGAATNEKLFF. For the CDR3, the DNA is TGTGCCAGCAGCCAAGATTTCGCGGGGGCTGCAACTAATGAAAAACTGTTTTTT. The J gene is TRBJ1-4, the V gene TRBV14, with TRBD1 as a possible D gene (6 bases). The CDR3 runs to 18 residues. Trimming took 0 bases from V and 0 from J, leaving 14 bases between them. Germline values: CDR1 SGHDN, CDR2 FVKESK.

The genes are TRBV27 and TRBJ1-6, with 10 bases identical to TRBD1. The V gene's germline CDR1 is MNHEY and CDR2 SMNVEV (reference sequence). The junction had 5 bases not matched to a gene; V was cut back by 7 bases and J by 2 bases. The CDR3 consists of 16 residues. The CDR3 spells CASKRGQGTYNSPLHF. In nucleotides, the CDR3 is TGTGCCAGCAAGCGGGGACAGGGGACCTATAATTCACCCCTCCACTTT.

The chain has TRBV6-6 and TRBJ2-3, with 9 bases aligning to TRBD2. V was pared by 5 bases and J by 0 bases, with 3 bases of the junction left unmatched. The CDR3 consists of 15 residues. Looked up from germline, CDR1 is MNHNY and CDR2 is SVGAGI (reference sequence). This chain's CDR3 is CASSPGTSSTDTQYF. Here the CDR3 DNA reads TGTGCCAGCAGTCCCGGGACTAGCAGCACAGATACGCAGTATTTT.

This sequence joins TRBV28 and TRBJ1-5; D not certain. CDR1 MDHEN and CDR2 SYDVKM come from the germline V gene. V shed 5 bases and J shed 7 bases, with 6 bases lying between them. This CDR3 comprises 11 residues. CDR3 nucleotide sequence: TGTGCCAGCAGTCAAGAGCAGCCCCAGCATTTT. As protein: CASSQEQPQHF.

This sequence joins TRBV5-6 and TRBJ1-1; D is unclear. Deletions cut 1 base from V and 5 bases from J, with 12 bases between. Looked up from germline, CDR1 is SGHDT and CDR2 is YYEEEE. This CDR3 has 14 residues. The CDR3 is CASSLRRAGTEAFF. DNA for the CDR3: TGTGCCAGCAGCTTGCGGAGGGCTGGGACTGAAGCTTTCTTT.

In regard to this clone: Germline and junction disagree at one end, which may indicate a read error. V is TRBV6-5 and J is TRBJ2-3; 10 bases align to TRBD2. The CDR3 contains 13 residues. CDR1 MNHEY and CDR2 SVGAGI come from the germline V gene. The CDR3 loop reads CASSYGPAGGPNF. In DNA, the CDR3 is TGTGCCAGCAGTTACGGTCCAGCGGGGGGGCCGAATTTT.

On this clone itself: At one of its ends the junction is not consistent with the germline gene, which may arise from a read error. This sequence joins TRBV7-7 and TRBJ2-5; D perhaps matches TRBD1 (5 bases). The CDR3 loop spans 16 amino acids. Germline V gene data show CDR1 as SSHAT and CDR2 as FNYEAQ (reference sequence). The CDR3 loop is CASSLGSPARGETQYF. In DNA form, the CDR3 reads TGTGCTAGCAGCCTTGGGTCCCCCGCTAGGGGAGAGACCCAGTACTTC.

The V call is TRBV28, the J call TRBJ2-7; 11 bases fit TRBD2. Germline-derived CDR1 and CDR2 are MDHEN and SYDVKM. Trimming at V came to 5 bases and at J to 6 bases, leaving 6 bases not matched to a gene. The CDR3 spans 14 residues. The DNA for the CDR3 is TGTGCCAGCAGTGGACGGACTAGCGGGCTCGAGCAGTACTTC. Amino acids: CASSGRTSGLEQYF. The full variable domain, its missing parts supplied by reference TRBV28 and TRBJ2-7, is DVKVTQSSRYLVKRTGEKVFLECVQDMDHENMFWYRQDPGLGLRLIYFSYDVKMKEKGDIPEGYSVSREKKERFSLILESASTNQTSMYLCASSGRTSGLEQYFGPGTRLTVT.

The J gene is TRBJ2-3, the V gene TRBV2, with 10 bases matching TRBD1. There are 14 residues in the CDR3. Germline CDR1 and CDR2: SNHLY and FYNNEI. The V segment lost 6 bases and the J segment 4 bases; nucleotides outside the gene matches: 4. CDR3 nucleotide sequence: TGTGCCAGCAGATGGGGACAGGGGTCAGATACGCAGTATTTT. This sequence encodes CASRWGQGSDTQYF.

V is TRBV6-6 and J is TRBJ2-1, with 8 positions matching TRBD2. J was trimmed by 2 bases and V by 7 bases; bases with no gene match: 10. The CDR3 covers 16 residues. CDR1 and CDR2 from the germline V gene are MNHNY and SVGAGI (reference sequence). In nucleotides, the CDR3 is TGTGCCAGCACCCCTCGTGGCGGGGGGACCTACAATGAGCAGTTCTTC. Its translation is CASTPRGGGTYNEQFF.

The rearrangement links TRBV30 to TRBJ1-6; 9 nucleotides agree with TRBD1. The CDR3 totals 18 residues. Germline V gives CDR1 GTSNPN, CDR2 SVGIG (reference sequence). Trimming took 2 bases from V and 1 from J; bases not matched to a gene: 9. Here the CDR3 DNA reads TGTGCCTGGAGTCCCGGGACAGGGTCATTTTCCTATAATTCACCCCTCCACTTT. Residues: CAWSPGTGSFSYNSPLHF.

The chain employs TRBV27 and TRBJ2-1; 9 nucleotides match TRBD1. Germline loops: CDR1 MNHEY, CDR2 SMNVEV (reference sequence). CDR3 size: 15 residues. The junction had 6 bases not matched to a gene; V was cut back by 2 bases and J by 7 bases. The CDR3 DNA is TGTGCCAGCAGTTTAAAAAGGACAGGGGAAAATGAGCAGTTCTTC. Translating gives CASSLKRTGENEQFF.

The rearrangement links TRBV7-2 to TRBJ2-5; TRBD2 might be the D (5 bases). V dropped 3 bases and J dropped 5 bases, with 10 bases sitting between them. Germline loops: CDR1 SGHTA, CDR2 FQGNSA. The CDR3 is made up of 13 amino acids. DNA of the CDR3: TGTGCCAGCAGCTTTTTGAGGGAGGAGACCCAGTACTTC. Its translation is CASSFLREETQYF. Full variable domain (missing parts from reference TRBV7-2 and TRBJ2-5): GAGVSQSPSNKVTEKGKDVELRCDPISGHTALYWYRQSLGQGLEFLIYFQGNSAPDKSGLPSDRFSAERTGGSVSTLTIQRTQQEDSAVYLCASSFLREETQYFGPGTRLLVL.

V usage is TRBV10-2 and J usage is TRBJ2-7; D may be TRBD1 (6 bases). V was cut by 0 bases and J by 4 bases, with 19 bases left in between. The V gene's germline CDR1 is WSHSY and CDR2 SAAADI. The CDR3 is 17 amino acids. The CDR3 DNA reads as TGCGCCAGCAGTGAGTCCGCCAGATGGGGGCGGTGGTACGAGCAGTACTTC. It encodes CASSESARWGRWYEQYF.

This clone was found once. The chain uses TRBV20-1 and TRBJ2-1; no definite D call. Trimming took off 1 base at V and 4 bases at J, with 2 bases between the two ends. This CDR3 region has 11 residues. CDR1 DFQATT and CDR2 SNEGSKA come from the germline V gene (reference sequence). CDR3 nucleotides: TGCAGTGCTAGAGTATACAATGAGCAGTTCTTC. Its translation: CSARVYNEQFF.

J is TRBJ1-1 and V is TRBV7-9; D unresolved. Germline V gene data show CDR1 as SEHNR and CDR2 as FQNEAQ (reference sequence). Trimming took 4 bases from V and 3 from J, leaving 9 bases between them. CDR3 length equals 13 residues. The CDR3 DNA reads TGTGCCAGCAGCTCCGTCTCTTACACTGAAGCTTTCTTT. Translated, it gives CASSSVSYTEAFF.

This clone showed up just a few times. The V gene is TRBV7-6, the J gene TRBJ1-6, with unresolved D. V lost 0 bases and J lost 14, with 11 bases in between. The germline gives CDR1 SGHVS, CDR2 FNYEAQ. This CDR3 spans 13 amino acids. The CDR3: CASSLAMDRALHF. CDR3 DNA sequence: TGTGCCAGCAGCTTAGCGATGGATCGGGCCCTCCACTTT.

The chain combines TRBV2 with TRBJ2-3; TRBD2 is a possible D gene (5 bases). Looked up from germline, CDR1 is SNHLY and CDR2 is FYNNEI. This CDR3 has 13 amino acids. The germline V and J ends were trimmed by 7 bases and 0 bases, with 8 bases remaining between them. The CDR3, as DNA: TGTGCCAGCAATCGGGATAGCACAGATACGCAGTATTTT. Translation: CASNRDSTDTQYF.

V is TRBV11-1 and J is TRBJ2-5, with D unresolved. V lost 5 bases, J lost 5 bases, and 12 bases lay in between. The length of the CDR3 is 13 residues. Germline-derived CDR1 and CDR2 are SGHAT and FQDESV (reference sequence). The CDR3 protein is CASSPLFRETQYF. CDR3 sequence (DNA): TGTGCCAGCAGCCCGCTATTCCGGGAGACCCAGTACTTC.

V gene TRBV7-9 combines with J gene TRBJ2-3, with 8 bases matching TRBD2. This CDR3 is 18 amino acids long. In germline, CDR1 is SEHNR, CDR2 FQNEAQ (reference sequence). The ends lost 1 base at V and 1 base at J; junction bases unmatched: 10. The CDR3 sequence: CASSLGREGYMGTDTQYF. In nucleotides, the CDR3 is TGTGCCAGCAGCTTAGGACGGGAGGGCTATATGGGCACAGATACGCAGTATTTT.